This is a list of T cell receptor beta chains from one sample in a study of CD8+CD57+ T cells in acquired aplastic anemia. TCRdb re-called the reads with MiXCR, one entry per CDR3 protein. Of about 150,000 distinct CDR3 sequences in the sample, about 48% were seen once. The material sequenced was sorted CD4+, CD8+, or CD8+CD57+ T cells (not recorded which) from PBMCs. These receptors came from a human donor with aplastic anemia. CDR3s include the opening cysteine and the closing phenylalanine or tryptophan. Each record gives: V gene, clone size, D gene, J gene, CDR3 DNA, CDR3 protein. The D gene is left open where the match is weak. Only some rows state a clone size, as once, few, many or a class for expanded clones.

V gene: TRBV10-2; clone size: many; D gene: TRBD1; J gene: TRBJ2-1; CDR3 DNA: TGCGCCAGCAGTATAGGACAGGGTTTCTCCTACAATGAGCAGTTCTTC; CDR3 protein: CASSIGQGFSYNEQFF
V gene: TRBV20-1; clone size: many; D gene: TRBD1; J gene: TRBJ2-2; CDR3 DNA: TGCAGTGCTAGTTTTTACATCGGGACAGGGGGCAAGGCCGGGGAGCTGTTTTTT; CDR3 protein: CSASFYIGTGGKAGELFF
V gene: TRBV20-1; clone size: many; D gene: NA; J gene: TRBJ2-1; CDR3 DNA: TGCAGTGCTAGAGGTATAGCGGACTCCTACAATGAGCAGTTCTTC; CDR3 protein: CSARGIADSYNEQFF
V gene: TRBV4-3; clone size: many; D gene: NA; J gene: TRBJ1-1; CDR3 DNA: TGCGCCAGCAGCCAAGGACAGCTGGCGACTGAAGCTTTCTTT; CDR3 protein: CASSQGQLATEAFF
V gene: TRBV7-9; clone size: NA; D gene: NA; J gene: TRBJ1-1; CDR3 DNA: TGTGCCAGCAGCTTAGCGTGGATGGCTTTCTTT; CDR3 protein: CASSLAWMAFF
V gene: TRBV2; clone size: many; D gene: NA; J gene: TRBJ1-6; CDR3 DNA: TGTGCCAGCCCGTTGGGGGATTCACCCCTCCACTTT; CDR3 protein: CASPLGDSPLHF
V gene: TRBV10-2; clone size: once; D gene: TRBD2; J gene: TRBJ2-5; CDR3 DNA: TGCGCCAACACTGAGCCAGCGGGGGGCGAAGAGACCCAGTACTTC; CDR3 protein: CANTEPAGGEETQYF
V gene: TRBV4-1; clone size: many; D gene: TRBD1; J gene: TRBJ2-3; CDR3 DNA: TGCGCCAGCAGCCAAGAGGGACAGACAGATACGCAGTATTTT; CDR3 protein: CASSQEGQTDTQYF
V gene: TRBV20-1; clone size: NA; D gene: TRBD1; J gene: TRBJ1-2; CDR3 DNA: TGCAGTGCTAGAGATCCGAACAGGGGTTATGGCTACACCTTC; CDR3 protein: CSARDPNRGYGYTF
V gene: TRBV2; clone size: few; D gene: TRBD1; J gene: TRBJ1-6; CDR3 DNA: TGTGCCAGCAGTGGTCCAGGGGGAAATTCACCCCTCCACTTT; CDR3 protein: CASSGPGGNSPLHF
V gene: TRBV29-1; clone size: NA; D gene: NA; J gene: TRBJ2-5; CDR3 DNA: TGCAGCGTCGTACAGAAGGAGACCCAGTACTTC; CDR3 protein: CSVVQKETQYF
V gene: TRBV11-1; clone size: NA; D gene: TRBD1; J gene: TRBJ2-7; CDR3 DNA: TGTGCCAGCAGTTCTAGCAGCTCGGGACAGGAGATCAACGAGCAGTACTTC; CDR3 protein: CASSSSSSGQEINEQYF
V gene: TRBV4-1; clone size: many; D gene: NA; J gene: TRBJ2-7; CDR3 DNA: TGCGCCAGCAGCCAGGGACGGTATACCACCTACGAGCAGTACTTC; CDR3 protein: CASSQGRYTTYEQYF
V gene: TRBV7-9; clone size: many; D gene: TRBD2; J gene: TRBJ2-7; CDR3 DNA: TGTGCCAGCGAATTCCGAGGGGAGGGCTACGAGCAGTACTTC; CDR3 protein: CASEFRGEGYEQYF
V gene: TRBV24-1; clone size: NA; D gene: NA; J gene: TRBJ1-3; CDR3 DNA: TGTGCCACCAGTGGCCCAACAGCAATAAGTGGAAACACCATATATTTT; CDR3 protein: CATSGPTAISGNTIYF
V gene: TRBV5-1; clone size: NA; D gene: TRBD1; J gene: TRBJ2-7; CDR3 DNA: TGCGCCAGCAGCTCGGACAGGGCGTACCGGAGGTCCTACGAGCAGTACTTC; CDR3 protein: CASSSDRAYRRSYEQYF
V gene: TRBV9; clone size: NA; D gene: NA; J gene: TRBJ1-4; CDR3 DNA: TGTGCCAGCTCGGGAATTGGTGAAAAACTGTTTTTT; CDR3 protein: CASSGIGEKLFF
V gene: TRBV7-9; clone size: few; D gene: NA; J gene: TRBJ2-6; CDR3 DNA: TGCGCCAGCAGCCAGAGCGGGGCCAACGTCCTGACTTTC; CDR3 protein: CASSQSGANVLTF
V gene: TRBV7-8; clone size: NA; D gene: NA; J gene: TRBJ2-5; CDR3 DNA: TGTGCCAGCAGCTTACTACGAAAAGGAGAGACCCAGTACTTC; CDR3 protein: CASSLLRKGETQYF
V gene: TRBV9; clone size: once; D gene: NA; J gene: TRBJ1-1; CDR3 DNA: TGTGCCAGCAGGGATGCCCGGGACGGGAACACTGAAGCTTTCTTT; CDR3 protein: CASRDARDGNTEAFF
V gene: TRBV20-1; clone size: NA; D gene: NA; J gene: TRBJ1-2; CDR3 DNA: TGCAGTGCTATTAAGGCGACCGCATATGGCTACACCTTC; CDR3 protein: CSAIKATAYGYTF
V gene: TRBV11-2; clone size: once; D gene: TRBD2; J gene: TRBJ2-1; CDR3 DNA: TGTGCCAGCAGCTCCTTAGCGGGGGGGCCGGGTGAGCAGTTCTTC; CDR3 protein: CASSSLAGGPGEQFF
V gene: TRBV10-3; clone size: NA; D gene: NA; J gene: TRBJ1-1; CDR3 DNA: TGTGCCATCTTCGCTGGTGGGTTGGACACAAAAGCTTTCTTT; CDR3 protein: CAIFAGGLDTKAFF
V gene: TRBV24-1; clone size: many; D gene: NA; J gene: TRBJ1-6; CDR3 DNA: TGTGCCACCAGTGATTATTCACCCCTCCACTTT; CDR3 protein: CATSDYSPLHF
V gene: TRBV4-1; clone size: many; D gene: NA; J gene: TRBJ2-7; CDR3 DNA: TGCGCCAGCAGCCAAGAGCAGGGGTCCCCCGAGCAGTACTTC; CDR3 protein: CASSQEQGSPEQYF
V gene: TRBV29-1; clone size: NA; D gene: NA; J gene: TRBJ2-3; CDR3 DNA: TGCAGCGTTGACAGGGGCACAGATACGCAGTATTTT; CDR3 protein: CSVDRGTDTQYF
V gene: TRBV9; clone size: NA; D gene: NA; J gene: TRBJ2-7; CDR3 DNA: TGTGCCAGCAGTGCCAGGAACGCTGAGACCTACGAGCAGTACTTC; CDR3 protein: CASSARNAETYEQYF
V gene: TRBV29-1; clone size: NA; D gene: TRBD1; J gene: TRBJ2-7; CDR3 DNA: TGCAGCGTTGGACAGGGGTCCTACGAGCAGTACTTC; CDR3 protein: CSVGQGSYEQYF
V gene: TRBV2; clone size: NA; D gene: TRBD2; J gene: TRBJ2-7; CDR3 DNA: TGTGCCAGCAGTCTGAGGCGGTCAAGCGGGGGTAATTCCTACGAGCAGTACTTC; CDR3 protein: CASSLRRSSGGNSYEQYF
V gene: TRBV19; clone size: few; D gene: NA; J gene: TRBJ2-1; CDR3 DNA: TGTGCCAGTAGTACTCTCCGGGACCCTGAGCAGTTCTTC; CDR3 protein: CASSTLRDPEQFF
V gene: TRBV6-1; clone size: few; D gene: NA; J gene: TRBJ1-2; CDR3 DNA: TGTGCCAGCAGTGATAAGCCCCCCCCTGCCGGGAGCACCTTC; CDR3 protein: CASSDKPPPAGSTF
V gene: TRBV12-3/TRBV12-4; clone size: many; D gene: TRBD1; J gene: TRBJ2-3; CDR3 DNA: TGTGCCAGCAGTTTCAGGGGGCTGACAGATACGCAGTATTTT; CDR3 protein: CASSFRGLTDTQYF
V gene: TRBV9; clone size: many; D gene: NA; J gene: TRBJ2-7; CDR3 DNA: TGTGCCAGCAGCGTAGGGGGCCCGGGTTACGAGCAGTACTTC; CDR3 protein: CASSVGGPGYEQYF
V gene: TRBV19; clone size: NA; D gene: TRBD1; J gene: TRBJ2-2; CDR3 DNA: TGTGCCAGTAGTGTAACAGGGGGCGTGATCGGGGAGCTGTTTTTT; CDR3 protein: CASSVTGGVIGELFF
V gene: TRBV6-4; clone size: NA; D gene: NA; J gene: TRBJ1-1; CDR3 DNA: TGTGCCAGCAGTCCAGGGCCAGGGGACACTGAAGCTTTCTTT; CDR3 protein: CASSPGPGDTEAFF
V gene: TRBV20-1; clone size: NA; D gene: TRBD2; J gene: TRBJ2-1; CDR3 DNA: TGCAGTGCTCTTCTCATAGCGGGTCGCAATGAGCAGTTCTTC; CDR3 protein: CSALLIAGRNEQFF
V gene: TRBV7-9; clone size: many; D gene: TRBD2; J gene: TRBJ2-5; CDR3 DNA: TGTGCCAGCAGCTCGGTCTTTGCGGGGGGATACGATGAGACCCAGTACTTC; CDR3 protein: CASSSVFAGGYDETQYF
V gene: TRBV27; clone size: many; D gene: NA; J gene: TRBJ2-1; CDR3 DNA: TGTGCCAGCAGTTTGTCAGGGAGGTCCTACAATGAGCAGTTCTTC; CDR3 protein: CASSLSGRSYNEQFF
V gene: TRBV29-1; clone size: NA; D gene: NA; J gene: TRBJ1-1; CDR3 DNA: TGCAGCGTTGACCCTCCCCCGATCTTT; CDR3 protein: CSVDPPPIF
V gene: TRBV19; clone size: few; D gene: NA; J gene: TRBJ1-6; CDR3 DNA: TGTGCCAGTAGTATGACCGGAAGTTCACCCCTCCACTTT; CDR3 protein: CASSMTGSSPLHF
V gene: TRBV20-1; clone size: once; D gene: NA; J gene: TRBJ2-5; CDR3 DNA: TGCAGTGCTAGACTCTCCGGCAGAGAGACCCAGTACTTC; CDR3 protein: CSARLSGRETQYF
V gene: TRBV9; clone size: many; D gene: NA; J gene: TRBJ2-5; CDR3 DNA: TGTGCCAGCAGCGTAGCGGGGATTTACCAAGAGACCCAGTACTTC; CDR3 protein: CASSVAGIYQETQYF
V gene: TRBV20-1; clone size: NA; D gene: NA; J gene: TRBJ2-3; CDR3 DNA: TGCAGTGCTAGAGACCGCAGGGGAGATACGCAGTATTTT; CDR3 protein: CSARDRRGDTQYF
V gene: TRBV19; clone size: NA; D gene: NA; J gene: TRBJ1-6; CDR3 DNA: TGTGCCAGTAGTATCCCAAAAACAGGGAATTCACCCCTCCACTTT; CDR3 protein: CASSIPKTGNSPLHF
V gene: TRBV24-1; clone size: few; D gene: NA; J gene: TRBJ2-1; CDR3 DNA: TGTGCCACCAGTGCAGTCAGGGTCGCTGGCAATGAGCAGTTCTTC; CDR3 protein: CATSAVRVAGNEQFF
V gene: TRBV15; clone size: few; D gene: TRBD1; J gene: TRBJ1-2; CDR3 DNA: TGTGCCACCAGCCTCGACAGGGGGTATGGCTACACCTTC; CDR3 protein: CATSLDRGYGYTF
V gene: TRBV7-2; clone size: NA; D gene: NA; J gene: TRBJ2-7; CDR3 DNA: TGTGCCAGCAGCTTAGGGATGGTCTACGAGCAGTACTTC; CDR3 protein: CASSLGMVYEQYF